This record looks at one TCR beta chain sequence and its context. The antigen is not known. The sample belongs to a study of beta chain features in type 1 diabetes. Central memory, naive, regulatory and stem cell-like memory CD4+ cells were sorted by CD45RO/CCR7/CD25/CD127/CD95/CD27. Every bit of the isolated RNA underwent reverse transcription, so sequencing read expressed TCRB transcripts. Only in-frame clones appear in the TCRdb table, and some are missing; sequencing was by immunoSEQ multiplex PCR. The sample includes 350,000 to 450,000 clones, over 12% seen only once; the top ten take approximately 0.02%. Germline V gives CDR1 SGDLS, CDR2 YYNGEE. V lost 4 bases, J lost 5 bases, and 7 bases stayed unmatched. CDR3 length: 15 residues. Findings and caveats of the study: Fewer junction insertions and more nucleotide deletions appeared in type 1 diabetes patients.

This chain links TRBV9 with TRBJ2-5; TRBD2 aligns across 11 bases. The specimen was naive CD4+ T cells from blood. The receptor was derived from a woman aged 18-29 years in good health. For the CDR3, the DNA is TGTGCCAGCAGCCCCTCCCCTAGCGGGAGGGAGACCCAGTACTTC. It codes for CASSPSPSGRETQYF.